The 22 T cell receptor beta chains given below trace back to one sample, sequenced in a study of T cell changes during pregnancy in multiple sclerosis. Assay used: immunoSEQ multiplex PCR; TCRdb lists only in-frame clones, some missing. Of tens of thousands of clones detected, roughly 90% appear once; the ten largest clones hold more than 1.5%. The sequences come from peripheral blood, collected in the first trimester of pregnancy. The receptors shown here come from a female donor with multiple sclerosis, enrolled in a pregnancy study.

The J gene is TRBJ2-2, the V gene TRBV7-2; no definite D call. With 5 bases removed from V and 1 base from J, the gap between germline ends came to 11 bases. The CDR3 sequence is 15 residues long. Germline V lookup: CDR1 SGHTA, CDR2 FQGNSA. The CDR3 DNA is TGTGCCAGCAGCCCGACTGGAATGAACACCGGGGAGCTGTTTTTT. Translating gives CASSPTGMNTGELFF.

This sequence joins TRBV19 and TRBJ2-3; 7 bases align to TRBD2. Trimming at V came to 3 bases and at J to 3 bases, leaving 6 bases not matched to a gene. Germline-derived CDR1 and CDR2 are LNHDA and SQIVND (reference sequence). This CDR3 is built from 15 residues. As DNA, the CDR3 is TGTGCCAGTAGTATGACTCGGGAGGAGACAGATACGCAGTATTTT. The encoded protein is CASSMTREETDTQYF.

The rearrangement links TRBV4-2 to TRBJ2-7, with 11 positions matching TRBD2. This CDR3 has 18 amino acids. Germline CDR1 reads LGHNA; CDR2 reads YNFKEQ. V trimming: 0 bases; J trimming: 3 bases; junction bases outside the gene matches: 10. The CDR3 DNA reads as TGTGCCAGCAGCCAAGATCTGGCTAGCGGGAGGTGGAACTACGAGCAGTACTTC. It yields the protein CASSQDLASGRWNYEQYF.

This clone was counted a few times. The CDR3 DNA sequence: TGTGCCAGCAGCCCGGACAGGGCCTACGAGCAGTACTTC. Translating it yields CASSPDRAYEQYF. The V call is TRBV16, the J call TRBJ2-7; 8 bases match TRBD1. The length of the CDR3 is 13 residues. The V segment lost 4 bases and the J segment 2 bases; nucleotides outside the gene matches: 1. Germline lookup yields CDR1 KGHSY and CDR2 FQNENV.

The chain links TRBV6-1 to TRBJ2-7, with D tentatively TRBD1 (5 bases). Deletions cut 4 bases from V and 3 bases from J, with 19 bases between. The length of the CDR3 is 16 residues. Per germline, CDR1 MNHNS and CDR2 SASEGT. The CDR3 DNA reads TGTGCCAGCAGTGTCCAAAGAGACAGTACGGGCTACGAGCAGTACTTC. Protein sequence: CASSVQRDSTGYEQYF.

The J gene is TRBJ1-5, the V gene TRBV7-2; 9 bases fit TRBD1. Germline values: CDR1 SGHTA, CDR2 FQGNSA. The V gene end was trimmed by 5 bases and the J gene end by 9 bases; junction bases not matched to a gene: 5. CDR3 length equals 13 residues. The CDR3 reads CASSADRGAPQHF. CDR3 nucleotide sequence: TGTGCCAGCAGCGCCGACAGGGGGGCGCCCCAGCATTTT.

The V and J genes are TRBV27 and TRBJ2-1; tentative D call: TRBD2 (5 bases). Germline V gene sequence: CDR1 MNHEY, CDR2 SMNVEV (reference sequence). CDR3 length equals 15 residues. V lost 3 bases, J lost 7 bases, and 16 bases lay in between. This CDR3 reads CASSFRRESRNEQFF. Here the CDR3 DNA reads TGTGCCAGCAGTTTCCGACGGGAATCTAGGAATGAGCAGTTCTTC.

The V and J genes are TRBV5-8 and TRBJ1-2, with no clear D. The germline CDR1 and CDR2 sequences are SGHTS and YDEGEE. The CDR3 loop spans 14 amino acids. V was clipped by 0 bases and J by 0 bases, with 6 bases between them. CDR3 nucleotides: TGTGCCAGCAGCTTGGCCGAGACTAACTATGGCTACACCTTC. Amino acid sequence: CASSLAETNYGYTF.

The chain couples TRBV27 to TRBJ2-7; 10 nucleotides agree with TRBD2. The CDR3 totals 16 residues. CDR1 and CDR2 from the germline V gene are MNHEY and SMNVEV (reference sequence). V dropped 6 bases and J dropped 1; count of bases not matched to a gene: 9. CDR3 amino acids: CASSLILAGVSYEQYF. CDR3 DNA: TGTGCCAGCAGCCTTATCCTAGCGGGGGTTTCCTACGAGCAGTACTTC.

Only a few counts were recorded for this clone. CDR3 in amino acids: CASSLAGLGYGYTF. The DNA of the CDR3 is TGTGCCAGCAGTTTAGCGGGGTTAGGCTATGGCTACACCTTC. The chain employs TRBV27 and TRBJ1-2, with D hard to call. The V gene lost 2 bases and the J gene lost 4 bases, with 11 bases spanning the gap. In germline, CDR1 is MNHEY, CDR2 SMNVEV (reference sequence). CDR3 size: 14 residues.

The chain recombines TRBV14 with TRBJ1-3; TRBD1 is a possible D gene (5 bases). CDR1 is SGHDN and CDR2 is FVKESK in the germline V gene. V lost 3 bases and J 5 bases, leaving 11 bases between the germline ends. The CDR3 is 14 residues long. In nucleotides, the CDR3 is TGTGCCAGCAGCCACGGGGGAACTAGAAACACCATATATTTT. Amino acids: CASSHGGTRNTIYF. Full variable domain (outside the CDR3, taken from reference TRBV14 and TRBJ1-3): EAGVTQFPSHSVIEKGQTVTLRCDPISGHDNLYWYRRVMGKEIKFLLHFVKESKQDESGMPNNRFLAERTGGTYSTLKVQPAELEDSGVYFCASSHGGTRNTIYFGEGSWLTVV.

In DNA form, the CDR3 reads TGTGCCAGCAGCCAAAGGACACTTAACTATGGCTACACCTTC. Amino acids: CASSQRTLNYGYTF. J is TRBJ1-2 and V is TRBV14; a weak D match, TRBD1 (5 bases). There are 14 residues in the CDR3. Germline V lookup: CDR1 SGHDN, CDR2 FVKESK. V lost 2 bases and J 1 base, leaving 8 bases between the germline ends.

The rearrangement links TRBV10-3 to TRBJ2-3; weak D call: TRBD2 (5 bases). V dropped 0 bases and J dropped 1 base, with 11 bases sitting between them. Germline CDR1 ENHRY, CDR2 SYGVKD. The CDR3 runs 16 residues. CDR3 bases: TGTGCCATCAGTGAGTCGTGGACTCCCGGCACAGATACGCAGTATTTT. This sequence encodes CAISESWTPGTDTQYF.

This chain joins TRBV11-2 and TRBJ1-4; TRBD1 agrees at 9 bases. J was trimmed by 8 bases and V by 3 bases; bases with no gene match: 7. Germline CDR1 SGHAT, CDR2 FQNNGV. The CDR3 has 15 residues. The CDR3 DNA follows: TGTGCCAGCAGCTTGGGGACAGGGCGATTCGAAAAACTGTTTTTT. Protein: CASSLGTGRFEKLFF.

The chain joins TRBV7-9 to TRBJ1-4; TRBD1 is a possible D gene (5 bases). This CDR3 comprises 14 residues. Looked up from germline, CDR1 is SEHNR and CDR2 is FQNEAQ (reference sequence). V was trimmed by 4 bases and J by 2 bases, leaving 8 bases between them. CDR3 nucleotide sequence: TGTGCCAGCAGCTCCCAGGGTACTAATGAAAAACTGTTTTTT. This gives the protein CASSSQGTNEKLFF.

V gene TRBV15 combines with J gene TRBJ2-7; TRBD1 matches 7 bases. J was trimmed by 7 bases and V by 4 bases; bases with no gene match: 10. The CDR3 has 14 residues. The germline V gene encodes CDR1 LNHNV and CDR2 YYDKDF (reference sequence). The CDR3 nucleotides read TGTGCCACCAGCATTTACAGGGGTATGGGGGAGCAGTACTTC. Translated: CATSIYRGMGEQYF.

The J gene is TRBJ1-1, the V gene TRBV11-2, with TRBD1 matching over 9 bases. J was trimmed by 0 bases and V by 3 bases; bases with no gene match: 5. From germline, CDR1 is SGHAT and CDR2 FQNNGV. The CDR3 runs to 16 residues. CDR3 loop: CASSFPGQGLNTEAFF. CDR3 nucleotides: TGTGCCAGCAGCTTCCCCGGACAGGGGTTGAACACTGAAGCTTTCTTT.

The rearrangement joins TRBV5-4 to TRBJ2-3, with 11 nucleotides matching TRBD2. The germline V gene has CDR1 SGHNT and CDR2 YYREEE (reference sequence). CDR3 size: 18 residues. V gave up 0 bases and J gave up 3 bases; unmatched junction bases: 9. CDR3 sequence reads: CASSLGLAGGPRTDTQYF. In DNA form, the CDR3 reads TGTGCCAGCAGCTTGGGATTAGCGGGAGGGCCGAGAACAGATACGCAGTATTTT. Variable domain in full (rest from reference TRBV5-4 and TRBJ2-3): ETGVTQSPTHLIKTRGQQVTLRCSSQSGHNTVSWYQQALGQGPQFIFQYYREEENGRGNFPPRFSGLQFPNYSSELNVNALELDDSALYLCASSLGLAGGPRTDTQYFGPGTRLTVL.

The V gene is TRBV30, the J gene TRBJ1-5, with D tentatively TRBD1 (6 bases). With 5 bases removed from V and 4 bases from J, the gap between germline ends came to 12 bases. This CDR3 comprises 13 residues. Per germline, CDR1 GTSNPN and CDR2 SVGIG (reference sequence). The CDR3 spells CAWGGAGNQPQHF. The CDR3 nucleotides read TGTGCCTGGGGGGGGGCAGGGAATCAGCCCCAGCATTTT.

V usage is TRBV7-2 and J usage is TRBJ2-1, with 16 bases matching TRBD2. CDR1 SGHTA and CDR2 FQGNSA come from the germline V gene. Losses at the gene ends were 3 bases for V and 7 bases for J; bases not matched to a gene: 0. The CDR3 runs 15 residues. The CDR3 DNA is TGTGCCAGCAGCTTGGGACTAGCGGGAGGGAATGAGCAGTTCTTC. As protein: CASSLGLAGGNEQFF.

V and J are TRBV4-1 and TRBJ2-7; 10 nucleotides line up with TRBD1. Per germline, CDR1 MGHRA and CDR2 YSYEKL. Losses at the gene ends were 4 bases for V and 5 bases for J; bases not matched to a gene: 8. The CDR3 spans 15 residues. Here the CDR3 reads CASSRTGTGAHEQYF. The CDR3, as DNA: TGCGCCAGCAGCCGCACCGGGACAGGGGCCCACGAGCAGTACTTC.

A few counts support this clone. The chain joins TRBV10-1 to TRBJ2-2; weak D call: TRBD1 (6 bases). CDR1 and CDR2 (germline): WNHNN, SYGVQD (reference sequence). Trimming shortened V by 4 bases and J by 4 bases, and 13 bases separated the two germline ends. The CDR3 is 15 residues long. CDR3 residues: CASSGQASFTGELFF. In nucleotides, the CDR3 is TGCGCCAGCAGTGGACAGGCCTCGTTCACCGGGGAGCTGTTTTTT.